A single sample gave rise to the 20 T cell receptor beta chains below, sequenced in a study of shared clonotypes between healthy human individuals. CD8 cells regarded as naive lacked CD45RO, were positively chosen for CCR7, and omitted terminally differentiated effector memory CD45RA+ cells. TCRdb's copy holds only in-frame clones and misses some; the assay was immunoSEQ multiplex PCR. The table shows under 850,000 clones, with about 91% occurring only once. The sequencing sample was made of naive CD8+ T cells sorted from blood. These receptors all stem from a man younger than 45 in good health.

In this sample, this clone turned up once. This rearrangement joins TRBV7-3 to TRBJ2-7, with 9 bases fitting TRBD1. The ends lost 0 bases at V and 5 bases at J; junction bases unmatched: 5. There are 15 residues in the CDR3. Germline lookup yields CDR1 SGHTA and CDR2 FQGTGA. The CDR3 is CASSLTGTGFHEQYF. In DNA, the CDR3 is TGTGCCAGCAGCTTAACCGGGACAGGGTTCCACGAGCAGTACTTC.

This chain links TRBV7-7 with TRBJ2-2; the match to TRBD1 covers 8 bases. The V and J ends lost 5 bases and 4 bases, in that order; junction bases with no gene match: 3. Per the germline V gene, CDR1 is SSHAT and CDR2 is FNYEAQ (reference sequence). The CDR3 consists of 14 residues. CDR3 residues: CASSRQGITGELFF. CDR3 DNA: TGTGCCAGCAGCCGACAGGGGATCACCGGGGAGCTGTTTTTT.

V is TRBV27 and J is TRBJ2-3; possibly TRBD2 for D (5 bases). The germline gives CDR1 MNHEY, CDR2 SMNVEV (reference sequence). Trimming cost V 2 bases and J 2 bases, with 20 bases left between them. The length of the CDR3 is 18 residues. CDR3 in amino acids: CASSLRGPSAPITDTQYF. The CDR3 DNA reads TGTGCCAGCAGTTTAAGAGGGCCATCAGCGCCGATCACAGATACGCAGTATTTT.

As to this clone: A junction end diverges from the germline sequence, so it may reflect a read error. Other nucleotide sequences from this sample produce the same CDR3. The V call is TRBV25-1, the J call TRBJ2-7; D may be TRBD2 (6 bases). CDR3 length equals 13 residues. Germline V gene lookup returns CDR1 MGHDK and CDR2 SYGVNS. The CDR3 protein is CASSAGPSYEQYF. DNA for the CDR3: TGTGCCAGTAGTGCGGGACCATCCTACGAGCAGTACTTC.

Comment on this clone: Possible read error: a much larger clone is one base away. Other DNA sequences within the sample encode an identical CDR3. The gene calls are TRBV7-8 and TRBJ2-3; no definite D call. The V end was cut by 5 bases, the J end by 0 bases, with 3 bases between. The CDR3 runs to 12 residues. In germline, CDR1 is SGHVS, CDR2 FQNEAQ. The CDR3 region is CASSLSTDTQYF. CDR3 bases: TGTGCCAGCAGCCTGAGCACAGATACGCAGTATTTT.

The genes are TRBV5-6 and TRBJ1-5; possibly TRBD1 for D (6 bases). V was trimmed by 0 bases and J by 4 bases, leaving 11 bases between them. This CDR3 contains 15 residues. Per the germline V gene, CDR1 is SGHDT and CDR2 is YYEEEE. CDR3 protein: CASSLGRGWNQPQHF. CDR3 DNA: TGTGCCAGCAGCTTGGGAAGGGGGTGGAATCAGCCCCAGCATTTT. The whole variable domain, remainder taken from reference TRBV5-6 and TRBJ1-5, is DAGVTQSPTHLIKTRGQQVTLRCSPKSGHDTVSWYQQALGQGPQFIFQYYEEEERQRGNFPDRFSGHQFPNYSSELNVNALLLGDSALYLCASSLGRGWNQPQHFGDGTRLSIL.

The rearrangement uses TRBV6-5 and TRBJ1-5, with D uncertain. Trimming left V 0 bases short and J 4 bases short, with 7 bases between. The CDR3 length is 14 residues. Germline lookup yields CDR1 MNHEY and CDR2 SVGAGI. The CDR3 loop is CASSYSSANQPQHF. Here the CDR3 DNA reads TGTGCCAGCAGTTACTCCTCAGCTAATCAGCCCCAGCATTTT.

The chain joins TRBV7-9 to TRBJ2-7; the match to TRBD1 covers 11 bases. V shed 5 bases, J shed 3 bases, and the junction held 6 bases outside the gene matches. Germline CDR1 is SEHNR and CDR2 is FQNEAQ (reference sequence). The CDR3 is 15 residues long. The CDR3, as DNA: TGTGCCAGCAGCGGGACAGGGGGAAATTTCTACGAGCAGTACTTC. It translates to CASSGTGGNFYEQYF.

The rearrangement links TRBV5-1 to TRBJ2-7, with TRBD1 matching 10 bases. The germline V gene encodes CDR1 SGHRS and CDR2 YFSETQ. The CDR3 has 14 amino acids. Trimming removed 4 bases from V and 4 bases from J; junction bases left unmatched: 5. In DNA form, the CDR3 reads TGCGCCAGCAGCGTCGACAGGGGGCAGTACGAGCAGTACTTC. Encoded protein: CASSVDRGQYEQYF.

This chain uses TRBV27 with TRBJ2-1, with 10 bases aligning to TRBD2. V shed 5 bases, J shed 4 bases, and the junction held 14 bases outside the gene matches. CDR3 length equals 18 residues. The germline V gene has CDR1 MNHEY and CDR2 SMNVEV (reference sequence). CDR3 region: CASSPNLGAGGLYNEQFF. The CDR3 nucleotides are TGTGCCAGCAGTCCGAACCTTGGAGCGGGAGGGTTATACAATGAGCAGTTCTTC.

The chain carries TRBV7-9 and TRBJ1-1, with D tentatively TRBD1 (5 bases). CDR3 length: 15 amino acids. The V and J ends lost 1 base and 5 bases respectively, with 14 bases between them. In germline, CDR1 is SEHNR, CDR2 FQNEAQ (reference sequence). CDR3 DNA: TGTGCCAGCAGCTTAGATTCTGCAGGGCGAACTGAAGCTTTCTTT. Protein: CASSLDSAGRTEAFF. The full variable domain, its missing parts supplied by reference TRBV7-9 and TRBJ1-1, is DTGVSQNPRHKITKRGQNVTFRCDPISEHNRLYWYRQTLGQGPEFLTYFQNEAQLEKSRLLSDRFSAERPKGSFSTLEIQRTEQGDSAMYLCASSLDSAGRTEAFFGQGTRLTVV.

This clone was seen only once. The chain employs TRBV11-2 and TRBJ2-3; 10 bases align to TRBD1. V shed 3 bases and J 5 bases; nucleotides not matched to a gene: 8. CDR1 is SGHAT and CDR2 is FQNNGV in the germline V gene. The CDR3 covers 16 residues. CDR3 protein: CASSFPRDRGIDTQYF. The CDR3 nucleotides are TGTGCCAGCAGCTTCCCCCGGGACAGGGGTATAGATACGCAGTATTTT.

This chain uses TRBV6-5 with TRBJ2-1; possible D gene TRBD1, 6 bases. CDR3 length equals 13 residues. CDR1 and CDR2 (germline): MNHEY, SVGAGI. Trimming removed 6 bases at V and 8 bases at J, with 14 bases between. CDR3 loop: CASRPGVQYEQFF. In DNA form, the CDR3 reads TGTGCCAGCAGACCAGGGGTTCAGTATGAGCAGTTCTTC.

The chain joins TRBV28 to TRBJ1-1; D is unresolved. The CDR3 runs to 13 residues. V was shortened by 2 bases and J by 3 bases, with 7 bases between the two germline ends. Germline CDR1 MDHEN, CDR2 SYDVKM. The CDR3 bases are TGTGCCAGCAGTTTAGAATACTACACTGAAGCTTTCTTT. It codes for CASSLEYYTEAFF.

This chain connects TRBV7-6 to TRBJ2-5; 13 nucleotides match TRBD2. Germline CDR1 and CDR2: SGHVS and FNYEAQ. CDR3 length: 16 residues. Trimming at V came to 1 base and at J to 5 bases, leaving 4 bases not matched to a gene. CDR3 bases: TGTGCCAGCAGCTTAGGGACTAGCGGGAGTTGGGAGACCCAGTACTTC. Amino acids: CASSLGTSGSWETQYF.

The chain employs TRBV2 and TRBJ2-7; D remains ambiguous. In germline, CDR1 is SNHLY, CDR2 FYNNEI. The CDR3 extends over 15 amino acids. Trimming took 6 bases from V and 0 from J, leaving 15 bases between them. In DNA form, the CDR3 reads TGTGCCAGCAGCGACCCGGGTTCGAGCTCCTACGAGCAGTACTTC. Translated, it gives CASSDPGSSSYEQYF.

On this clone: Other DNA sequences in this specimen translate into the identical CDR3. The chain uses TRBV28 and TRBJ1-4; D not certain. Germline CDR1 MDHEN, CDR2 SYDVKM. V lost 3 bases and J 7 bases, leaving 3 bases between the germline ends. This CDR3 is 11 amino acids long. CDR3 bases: TGTGCCAGCAGTTTTAGTGAAAAACTGTTTTTT. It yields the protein CASSFSEKLFF.

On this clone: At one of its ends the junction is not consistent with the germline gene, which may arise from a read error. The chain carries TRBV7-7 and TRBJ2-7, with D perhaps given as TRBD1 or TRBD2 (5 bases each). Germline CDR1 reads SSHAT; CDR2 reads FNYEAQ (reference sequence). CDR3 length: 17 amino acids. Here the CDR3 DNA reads TGTGCTAGCAGCTTAGTCTCCGGGACCCAGAGCTCCTACGAGCAGTACTTC. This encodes CASSLVSGTQSSYEQYF.

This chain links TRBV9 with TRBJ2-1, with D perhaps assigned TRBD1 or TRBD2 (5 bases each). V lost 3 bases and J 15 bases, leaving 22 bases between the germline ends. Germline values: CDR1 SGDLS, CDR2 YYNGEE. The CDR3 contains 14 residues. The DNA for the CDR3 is TGTGCCAGCAGCGAGCTGGTAGTGGGGGAGAAAATGTTCTTC. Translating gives CASSELVVGEKMFF.

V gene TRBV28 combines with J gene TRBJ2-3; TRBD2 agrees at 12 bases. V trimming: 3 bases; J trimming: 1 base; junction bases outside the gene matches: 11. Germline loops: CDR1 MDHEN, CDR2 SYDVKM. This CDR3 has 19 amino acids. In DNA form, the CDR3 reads TGTGCCAGCAGTTTTCTAATCCGCCGACTAGCGGGAGGCACAGATACGCAGTATTTT. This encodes CASSFLIRRLAGGTDTQYF.